This TCR beta chain was recovered during a study of blood T cell repertoires in COVID-19. In the study overall: Sources were T cells, B-cell-depleted T cells, or PBMCs; the material itself was cDNA or gDNA.

Patients in Seattle were enrolled during active infection, then followed longitudinally. In the authors' workflow: Counts of nucleated cells, estimated from reference gene primer amplification, were obtained. The method was immunoSEQ multiplex PCR; TCRdb's version includes in-frame clones alone and lacks a portion of them. Clonal size and the V and J genes are those of that table, whereas D and trimming came from the DNA. Altogether under 300,000 clones are present, about 86% being singletons, with the ten largest covering 10% to 15%. Germline CDR1 reads SGHAT; CDR2 reads FQNNGV. V lost 7 bases to trimming and J lost 8 bases, with 15 bases between them. The CDR3 is 12 residues long.

The rearrangement joins TRBV11-2 to TRBJ2-7; D may be TRBD2 (6 bases). This receptor was identified in a woman in her twenties or thirties with COVID-19, enrolled during active disease. Sample: peripheral blood. The CDR3, as DNA: TGTGCCAGCATGCGGGGTGGGGTTCAGCAGTACTTC. The encoded protein is CASMRGGVQQYF.